This is a list of T cell receptor beta chains from one sample in a study of response to subunit inactivated influenza vaccine. A single record per CDR3 protein comes from TCRdb applying MiXCR to the RT-PCR reads. Among 500,000 to 600,000 distinct CDR3 sequences listed, around 13% were seen once. The sample consisted of PBMCs from blood, taken roughly 12 days after vaccination. The receptor set was obtained from a man aged 45 to 65 who received an inactivated influenza vaccine. Both conserved end residues are part of each CDR3. D genes are given only for firm matches. Only part of the rows carry a size: once, few, many, or a class if the clone is expanded.

.	TRBV7-6	14	TRBJ1-4	few	TGTGCCAGCAGCCGGGACCTCCGACGGGAAAAACTGTTTTTT	CASSRDLRREKLFF
.	TRBV7-9	14	TRBJ2-4	.	TGTGCCAGCAGCTTACCTGAAGCCAAAAACATTCAGTACTTC	CASSLPEAKNIQYF
.	TRBV5-1	13	TRBJ1-1	.	TGCGCCAGCAGCGCACACCAGAACACTGAAGCTTTCTTT	CASSAHQNTEAFF
.	TRBV7-3	15	TRBJ2-7	few	TGTGCCAGCAGCTTATACGCAGGTAGCTCCTACGAGCAGTACTTC	CASSLYAGSSYEQYF
TRBD1	TRBV6-1	13	TRBJ2-5	.	TGTGCCAGCAGAACAGGGGTTCAAGAGACCCAGTACTTC	CASRTGVQETQYF
TRBD1	TRBV20-1	15	TRBJ1-1	.	TGCAGTGCTAGTCAAACCTCCGGGACAGGGACTGAAGCTTTCTTT	CSASQTSGTGTEAFF
.	TRBV19	13	TRBJ2-1	once	TGTGCCAGTAAACAGGACTACTACAATGAGCAGTTCTTC	CASKQDYYNEQFF
.	TRBV12-3/TRBV12-4	13	TRBJ2-3	.	TGTGCCAGCAGTGAAGGAGGGATAGATACGCAGTATTTT	CASSEGGIDTQYF
.	TRBV2	15	TRBJ1-6	.	TGTGCCAGCAGTGATTTCAGGGCCTATAATTCACCCCTCCACTTT	CASSDFRAYNSPLHF
TRBD2	TRBV5-1	19	TRBJ2-1	.	TGCGCCAGCAGCCTCGGACTAGCGGGGGGGAAATTCTCCTACAATGAGCAGTTCTTC	CASSLGLAGGKFSYNEQFF
TRBD2	TRBV7-3	16	TRBJ2-5	many	TGTGCCAGCAGCTCCTCCTTAGCGGGCCACCAAGAGACCCAGTACTTC	CASSSSLAGHQETQYF
.	TRBV2	15	TRBJ1-4	.	TGTGCCAGCAGTGAAGCCAGGGGAACTAATGAAAAACTGTTTTTT	CASSEARGTNEKLFF
.	TRBV6-2/TRBV6-3	14	TRBJ2-2	.	TGTGCCAGCACTGGCCCCCCGGGCACCGGGGAGCTGTTTTTT	CASTGPPGTGELFF
.	TRBV7-2	13	TRBJ2-5	many	TGTGCCAGCAGCTTAGGGGGGAGGGAGACCCAGTACTTC	CASSLGGRETQYF
.	TRBV6-2/TRBV6-3	12	TRBJ1-1	few	TGTGCCAGCAATAATTGGGACACTGAAGCTTTCTTT	CASNNWDTEAFF
.	TRBV7-2	12	TRBJ2-7	few	TGTGCCAGCAGCATTGGGACCTACGAGCAGTACTTC	CASSIGTYEQYF
TRBD2	TRBV10-3	15	TRBJ2-6	.	TGTGCCGCCACCCCGGGAGGCTCTGGGGCCAACGTCCTGACTTTC	CAATPGGSGANVLTF
TRBD2	TRBV20-1	13	TRBJ2-3	.	TGCAGTGCTAGTGGGGGGGACGCAGATACGCAGTATTTT	CSASGGDADTQYF
TRBD2	TRBV20-1	13	TRBJ2-7	few	TGCAGTGCCGCGACTAGCGGATCCTACGAGCAGTACTTC	CSAATSGSYEQYF
TRBD2	TRBV14	15	TRBJ2-1	.	TGTGCCAGCAGCCAAGGGACTAGCGGGGGGCGTCAGCAGTTCTTC	CASSQGTSGGRQQFF
.	TRBV7-8	19	TRBJ2-6	.	TGTGCCAGCAGCTTAGTTAGGGCACCTCCTCGCTCTGGGGCCAACGTCCTGACTTTC	CASSLVRAPPRSGANVLTF
.	TRBV28	14	TRBJ2-1	few	TGTGCCAGCAGTTTCTGGGAGCGGGCTGGAGAGCAGTTCTTC	CASSFWERAGEQFF
.	TRBV2	18	TRBJ2-4	few	TGTGCCAGCAGTGAAACGCCCCGCCCCGGGTTATCCAAAAACATTCAGTACTTC	CASSETPRPGLSKNIQYF
TRBD1	TRBV20-1	14	TRBJ2-3	few	TGCAGTGCCCTTGGACAGGGGGCAGGAGATACGCAGTATTTT	CSALGQGAGDTQYF
TRBD2	TRBV20-1	12	TRBJ2-1	.	TGCAGTGCTAGCGGGGGGACCAATGAGCAGTTCTTC	CSASGGTNEQFF
.	TRBV29-1	13	TRBJ1-2	.	TGCAGCGTTGACGTCGGCGAAGACTATGGCTACACCTTC	CSVDVGEDYGYTF
.	TRBV7-2	14	TRBJ2-3	few	TGTGCCAGCAGAAATTACAGGGTTTCAGATACGCAGTATTTT	CASRNYRVSDTQYF
.	TRBV15	16	TRBJ2-1	.	TGTGCCACCAGCAGAGATCGGGGCCGGGGTTTCAATGAGCAGTTCTTC	CATSRDRGRGFNEQFF
TRBD2	TRBV2	15	TRBJ2-7	few	TGTGCCAGCAGTGAGGCTAGCGGGACCTCCTACGAGCAGTACTTC	CASSEASGTSYEQYF
.	TRBV7-2	15	TRBJ2-7	few	TGTGCCAGCAGCTCCAATTTCGGGGGAACCTACGAGCAGTACTTC	CASSSNFGGTYEQYF
TRBD1	TRBV11-2	15	TRBJ2-7	.	TGTGCCAGCAGCTTCCGACAGGGTCAATCCTACGAGCAGTACTTC	CASSFRQGQSYEQYF
.	TRBV24-1	16	TRBJ2-1	few	TGTGCCACCAGTGATTCCACCCCTGTATCCTACAATGAGCAGTTCTTC	CATSDSTPVSYNEQFF
.	TRBV12-3/TRBV12-4	14	TRBJ2-5	.	TGTGCCAGCAGTTTAGCAGGGTTCGGGGAGACCCAGTACTTC	CASSLAGFGETQYF
TRBD2	TRBV2	14	TRBJ2-3	few	TGTGCCAGCAGTGAAGCCACTAGCGGGGGTTCGCAGTATTTT	CASSEATSGGSQYF
TRBD1	TRBV19	14	TRBJ1-2	.	TGTGCCAGTAGTCTCACTTCGACAGGGACGGGCTACACCTTC	CASSLTSTGTGYTF
TRBD1	TRBV18	14	TRBJ2-1	.	TGTGCCAGCTCACAGGGGGCGGCCTACAATGAGCAGTTCTTC	CASSQGAAYNEQFF
.	TRBV7-9	13	TRBJ1-4	.	TGTGCCAGCAGATTCCAAGTTAATGAAAAACTGTTTTTT	CASRFQVNEKLFF
TRBD2	TRBV5-4	15	TRBJ2-1	few	TGTGCCAGCAGCACGGGACTAGCGGGAGATGGGGAGCAGTTCTTC	CASSTGLAGDGEQFF
.	TRBV20-1	15	TRBJ2-7	.	TGCAGTGCTAGAGAAATCCCAGGGGAAGGTAACGAGCAGTACTTC	CSAREIPGEGNEQYF
TRBD1	TRBV12-3/TRBV12-4	16	TRBJ1-3	.	TGTGCCAGCAGCCCACAGGGGGCCGGCTCTGGAAACACCATATATTTT	CASSPQGAGSGNTIYF
.	TRBV5-1	14	TRBJ1-1	.	TGCGCCAGCAGCCCCGTCCCCGTGGGGGGCATTTCTTTCTTT	CASSPVPVGGISFF
TRBD2	TRBV29-1	14	TRBJ2-3	.	TGCAGCGTCGTGGAGCGGGGGGAGGTGAATACGCAGTATTTT	CSVVERGEVNTQYF
TRBD1	TRBV12-3/TRBV12-4	16	TRBJ2-3	few	TGTGCCAGCACCCCCCGTGGTCGGACAGGGGTAGATACGCAGTATTTT	CASTPRGRTGVDTQYF
.	TRBV20-1	15	TRBJ1-5	few	TGCAGTGCTAGAGTGGGACGGAATAGCAATCAGCCCCAGCATTTT	CSARVGRNSNQPQHF
TRBD1	TRBV27	16	TRBJ2-3	few	TGTGCCAGCGGTGGAGTAGGAACAGGGGCCACAGATACGCAGTATTTT	CASGGVGTGATDTQYF
TRBD1	TRBV5-1	15	TRBJ1-1	many	TGCGCCAGCAGCTTGGGCCGGGACAGGAACACTGAAGCTTTCTTT	CASSLGRDRNTEAFF
TRBD2	TRBV29-1	16	TRBJ2-1	.	TGCAGCGTTGCTGGGACTAGCGGGATGTCCTACAATGAGCAGTTCTTC	CSVAGTSGMSYNEQFF
.	TRBV5-5	15	TRBJ2-7	few	TGTGCCAGCAGCTGGGGGTTGGACAGTGCCTACGAGCAGTACTTC	CASSWGLDSAYEQYF
.	TRBV20-1	15	TRBJ2-2	many	TGCAGTGCTAGAGTGGGCGGAATGAACACCGGGGAGCTGTTTTTT	CSARVGGMNTGELFF
TRBD2	TRBV4-3	17	TRBJ2-7	.	TGCGCCAGCAGCCAAGATTGGGGAGGGGTCCCTACCTACGAGCAGTACTTC	CASSQDWGGVPTYEQYF